Listed below are T cell receptor beta chains from one sample, sequenced in a study of cytomegalovirus exposure and HLA in healthy donors. Assay: immunoSEQ multiplex PCR; the TCRdb copy retains only in-frame clones and omits some. This table holds 110,000 or so clones, under 90% found once. The material sequenced was PBMCs. The receptor set was obtained from a young woman in good health and CMV-seronegative. Each CDR3 is given with its conserved first and last residue. Each record gives: CDR3 DNA, CDR3 protein, D gene, J gene, V gene, clone size. D genes are given only for firm matches. Only some rows state a clone size, as once, few, many or a class for expanded clones.

cdr3_nt: TGTGCTAGTGGTTCCGGGACAGGGGTCTCACCCCTCCACTTT
cdr3_aa: CASGSGTGVSPLHF
d_call: TRBD1
j_call: TRBJ1-6
v_call: TRBV12-5
clone_size: NA

cdr3_nt: TGTGCCAGCAGTTTAGCGGGGGCGTCCTACAATGAGCAGTTCTTC
cdr3_aa: CASSLAGASYNEQFF
d_call: TRBD2
j_call: TRBJ2-1
v_call: TRBV6-5
clone_size: NA

cdr3_nt: TGCGCCAGCAGCTTGGAGACAGGGCAACAGCCCCAGCATTTT
cdr3_aa: CASSLETGQQPQHF
d_call: TRBD1
j_call: TRBJ1-5
v_call: TRBV5-1
clone_size: once

cdr3_nt: TGTGCCAGCAGTTACTCTTCCCAGAATGAGCAGTTCTTC
cdr3_aa: CASSYSSQNEQFF
d_call: NA
j_call: TRBJ2-1
v_call: TRBV6-5
clone_size: NA

cdr3_nt: TGTGCCAGCAGTCGGACTAACAATGAGCAGTTCTTC
cdr3_aa: CASSRTNNEQFF
d_call: NA
j_call: TRBJ2-1
v_call: TRBV6-5
clone_size: NA

cdr3_nt: TGTGCCACCAGCAGAGTAGATGGTTGGGTGGGCAGCTACGAGCAGTACTTC
cdr3_aa: CATSRVDGWVGSYEQYF
d_call: NA
j_call: TRBJ2-7
v_call: TRBV15
clone_size: NA

cdr3_nt: TGTGCCAGCAGGAACGGGATTACCACAGATACGCAGTATTTT
cdr3_aa: CASRNGITTDTQYF
d_call: NA
j_call: TRBJ2-3
v_call: TRBV6-5
clone_size: NA

cdr3_nt: TGTGCCAGCAGTTCGGGAGTTCCCTACAATGAGCAGTTCTTC
cdr3_aa: CASSSGVPYNEQFF
d_call: NA
j_call: TRBJ2-1
v_call: TRBV28
clone_size: NA

cdr3_nt: TGTGCCAGCAGTTTTTTTACCTCTCGAGGCGGTCCCACCTTC
cdr3_aa: CASSFFTSRGGPTF
d_call: NA
j_call: TRBJ1-2
v_call: TRBV27
clone_size: NA

cdr3_nt: TGTGCCAGCAGCGCACAGGGGGCGAGGGATATCTCTGGAAACACCATATATTTT
cdr3_aa: CASSAQGARDISGNTIYF
d_call: TRBD1
j_call: TRBJ1-3
v_call: TRBV9
clone_size: once

cdr3_nt: TGTGCCAGCTCAGCCAGTCCCGGGACAGGGACAAATGGTTACAATCAGCCCCAGCATTTT
cdr3_aa: CASSASPGTGTNGYNQPQHF
d_call: TRBD1
j_call: TRBJ1-5
v_call: TRBV18
clone_size: once

cdr3_nt: TGTGCCTGGAGCGCCACTGCGGGGGGGGAGAATGGCTACACCTTC
cdr3_aa: CAWSATAGGENGYTF
d_call: NA
j_call: TRBJ1-2
v_call: TRBV30
clone_size: few

cdr3_nt: TGCGCCAGCAGTAGAGGGGGATCGAACACTGAAGCTTTCTTT
cdr3_aa: CASSRGGSNTEAFF
d_call: NA
j_call: TRBJ1-1
v_call: TRBV5-1
clone_size: NA

cdr3_nt: TGTGCCAGCAGCCCCGCGGGGGCGACTAATCAGCCCCAGCATTTT
cdr3_aa: CASSPAGATNQPQHF
d_call: NA
j_call: TRBJ1-5
v_call: TRBV7-9
clone_size: few

cdr3_nt: TGTGCCAGCAGCTTAGTGGCGGGGAGGAACAATGAGCAGTTCTTC
cdr3_aa: CASSLVAGRNNEQFF
d_call: NA
j_call: TRBJ2-1
v_call: TRBV7-8
clone_size: NA

cdr3_nt: TGTGCCACCAGCGGGTGGGGGGACCTACGTGAAAAACTGTTTTTT
cdr3_aa: CATSGWGDLREKLFF
d_call: NA
j_call: TRBJ1-4
v_call: TRBV15
clone_size: NA

cdr3_nt: TGTGCCAGCAGTGAAGCGGGGGCGAGAGCTTTCTTT
cdr3_aa: CASSEAGARAFF
d_call: NA
j_call: TRBJ1-1
v_call: TRBV6-1
clone_size: NA

cdr3_nt: TGTGCCAGCATCATACGGGGGGGGTCCTACGAGCAGTACTTC
cdr3_aa: CASIIRGGSYEQYF
d_call: TRBD2
j_call: TRBJ2-7
v_call: TRBV6-1
clone_size: few

cdr3_nt: TGTGCCATCAGGTCGGGCGCAGCGGGGGGGCTAGAGACCCAGTACTTC
cdr3_aa: CAIRSGAAGGLETQYF
d_call: TRBD2
j_call: TRBJ2-5
v_call: TRBV10-3
clone_size: NA

cdr3_nt: TGTGCCAGCAGTTTAGGGAACCCAGGGCTGGCAGATACGCAGTATTTT
cdr3_aa: CASSLGNPGLADTQYF
d_call: NA
j_call: TRBJ2-3
v_call: TRBV27
clone_size: few

cdr3_nt: TGTGCCAGCAGCTCTCCGGGACAAGAATCCATGAACACTGAAGCTTTCTTT
cdr3_aa: CASSSPGQESMNTEAFF
d_call: NA
j_call: TRBJ1-1
v_call: TRBV28
clone_size: NA

cdr3_nt: TGTGCCATCAGTGAGGATGAGGCGGGGGTACCAGCTTTCTTT
cdr3_aa: CAISEDEAGVPAFF
d_call: NA
j_call: TRBJ1-1
v_call: TRBV10-3
clone_size: NA

cdr3_nt: TGTGCCAGCAGGGGACGGTGGGGGGCTGAAGCTTTCTTT
cdr3_aa: CASRGRWGAEAFF
d_call: NA
j_call: TRBJ1-1
v_call: TRBV7-9
clone_size: once

cdr3_nt: TGTGCCAGCAGTCCGGACAGCGACAATCAGCCCCAGCATTTT
cdr3_aa: CASSPDSDNQPQHF
d_call: NA
j_call: TRBJ1-5
v_call: TRBV6-5
clone_size: NA

cdr3_nt: TGTGCCAGCAGCTTAGCAGGGGGTTCTGGAAACACCATATATTTT
cdr3_aa: CASSLAGGSGNTIYF
d_call: NA
j_call: TRBJ1-3
v_call: TRBV7-6
clone_size: few

cdr3_nt: TGTGCCAGCATGAGACTAGCGGATGATGAGCAGTTCTTC
cdr3_aa: CASMRLADDEQFF
d_call: TRBD2
j_call: TRBJ2-1
v_call: TRBV28
clone_size: NA

cdr3_nt: TGTGCCAGCAGTTTTACTAGCGGGGGCAATGAGCAGTTCTTC
cdr3_aa: CASSFTSGGNEQFF
d_call: TRBD2
j_call: TRBJ2-1
v_call: TRBV27
clone_size: NA

cdr3_nt: TGTGCCAGTGGGGAGGGGACAGGGACATACGAGCAGTACTTC
cdr3_aa: CASGEGTGTYEQYF
d_call: TRBD1
j_call: TRBJ2-7
v_call: TRBV27
clone_size: NA

cdr3_nt: TGTGCCAGCGCGGGCGGATTTAATGAAAAACTGTTTTTT
cdr3_aa: CASAGGFNEKLFF
d_call: NA
j_call: TRBJ1-4
v_call: TRBV7-6
clone_size: NA

cdr3_nt: TGTGCCAGTAGTATCACGGGAAGCACAGATACGCAGTATTTT
cdr3_aa: CASSITGSTDTQYF
d_call: NA
j_call: TRBJ2-3
v_call: TRBV19
clone_size: NA

cdr3_nt: TGTGCCAGCAGCCGTGGGAGGTACACTGAAGCTTTCTTT
cdr3_aa: CASSRGRYTEAFF
d_call: NA
j_call: TRBJ1-1
v_call: TRBV21-1
clone_size: NA

cdr3_nt: TGTGCCAGCAGTACCCCGAGGGAGCAGTACTTC
cdr3_aa: CASSTPREQYF
d_call: NA
j_call: TRBJ2-7
v_call: TRBV28
clone_size: NA

cdr3_nt: TGTGCCAGCTCACCTACAGGGGGCAGGGAGACCCAGTACTTC
cdr3_aa: CASSPTGGRETQYF
d_call: TRBD1
j_call: TRBJ2-5
v_call: TRBV18
clone_size: NA

cdr3_nt: TGTGCCAGCAGCCTAGGACAGGGATACGGGGAGCTGTTTTTT
cdr3_aa: CASSLGQGYGELFF
d_call: TRBD1
j_call: TRBJ2-2
v_call: TRBV5-6
clone_size: NA

cdr3_nt: TGTGCCAGCAGCTTGGGACAGGGAGGGAACACCGGGGAGCTGTTTTTT
cdr3_aa: CASSLGQGGNTGELFF
d_call: TRBD1
j_call: TRBJ2-2
v_call: TRBV5-1
clone_size: NA

cdr3_nt: TGTGCCAGCAGGCCGGGACAGGGGGCGATCGGGGCCAACGTCCTGACTTTC
cdr3_aa: CASRPGQGAIGANVLTF
d_call: TRBD1
j_call: TRBJ2-6
v_call: TRBV28
clone_size: NA

cdr3_nt: TGTGCCTGGAGTTTCGGAGGAGTATATAGCAATCAGCCCCAGCATTTT
cdr3_aa: CAWSFGGVYSNQPQHF
d_call: NA
j_call: TRBJ1-5
v_call: TRBV30
clone_size: NA

cdr3_nt: TGTCCTCGGGTAAACTATGGCTACACCTTC
cdr3_aa: CPRVNYGYTF
d_call: NA
j_call: TRBJ1-2
v_call: TRBV30
clone_size: NA

cdr3_nt: TGCGCCAGCAGTGAGGGACAGGGGGCTGGAGCTGAAGCTTTCTTT
cdr3_aa: CASSEGQGAGAEAFF
d_call: TRBD1
j_call: TRBJ1-1
v_call: TRBV10-1
clone_size: NA